This TCR beta chain emerged from a study of T cell responses to AZD1222 COVID-19 vaccine. Repertoires were generated with immunoSEQ multiplex PCR, while TCRdb's copy carries only in-frame clones and drops some. The sample has about 130,000 clones; 92% are singletons. Broader study findings: Donors skewed white British and female; clonal diversity was possibly underestimated. With two AZD1222 doses given, Spike-specific TCR breadth and depth both rose.

The length of the CDR3 is 15 residues. Germline values: CDR1 SGDLS, CDR2 YYNGEE. V lost 4 bases and J lost 2; bases outside the gene matches: 5. Comments on this clone: Its antigen is as yet unknown.

This material consisted of peripheral blood, taken on day 0 of AZD1222 vaccination. The chain couples TRBV9 to TRBJ2-1, with 8 bases lining up with TRBD2. This clonotype originated in an adult in good health. In DNA, the CDR3 is TGTGCCAGCAGCCTATCTAGCGGGCCCTACAATGAGCAGTTCTTC. This encodes CASSLSSGPYNEQFF.